This passage covers 12 T cell receptor beta chains from one sample sequenced in a study of blood T cell repertoires in COVID-19. TCRdb keeps only in-frame clones here, not all; method: immunoSEQ multiplex PCR. The profile covers some 72,000 clones, with about 85% appearing a single time and 13% taken by the ten largest. Source material: peripheral blood. The receptors were sampled from a man aged 50 to 60 with COVID-19, enrolled during active disease.

The V gene is TRBV5-1, the J gene TRBJ1-4; 8 bases map to TRBD1. The CDR3 loop spans 15 amino acids. CDR1 and CDR2 (germline): SGHRS, YFSETQ. Unmatched junction bases numbered 6, after V lost 4 bases and J lost 4 bases. CDR3 residues: CASSVGQGLNEKLFF. The CDR3 coding sequence is TGCGCCAGCAGCGTCGGACAGGGACTTAATGAAAAACTGTTTTTT.

The V and J genes are TRBV11-3 and TRBJ2-7, with TRBD1 as a possible D gene (6 bases). CDR3 length: 16 residues. The V end lost 0 bases, the J end lost 5 bases, and 17 bases lay between the germline ends. Germline V gene sequence: CDR1 SGHNT, CDR2 YENEEA. The CDR3 reads CASSLDPVGANNEQYF. The CDR3 nucleotides are TGTGCCAGCAGCTTAGACCCAGTGGGGGCTAACAACGAGCAGTACTTC.

The CDR3 DNA sequence: TGTGCCAGCACCTCCGGCTACGAGCAGTACTTC. Translation gives CASTSGYEQYF. V is TRBV5-6 and J is TRBJ2-7; D is unresolved. V lost 6 bases to trimming and J lost 3 bases, with 7 bases between them. The germline V gene has CDR1 SGHDT and CDR2 YYEEEE. The CDR3 sequence is 11 residues long.

The chain links TRBV5-1 to TRBJ2-3; D is uncertain. V was cut by 2 bases and J by 0 bases, with 7 bases left in between. This CDR3 region has 14 residues. Germline V lookup: CDR1 SGHRS, CDR2 YFSETQ. The CDR3: CASSLTESTDTQYF. For the CDR3, the DNA is TGCGCCAGCAGCTTAACGGAGAGCACAGATACGCAGTATTTT.

The chain is built from TRBV12-2 and TRBJ1-5; the D call TRBD1 from the table was never checked on the DNA. TRBV12-2 is classified as a pseudogene. The CDR3 consists of 20 residues. Written as DNA, the CDR3 is TGTGCAAGTCGCTCAATTATTCTCCCGGGACAGGGGATGAGCAATCAGCCCCAGCATTTT. Amino acids: CASRSIILPGQGMSNQPQHF.

The chain has TRBV5-1 and TRBJ2-7; 9 nucleotides align to TRBD1. CDR3 size: 15 residues. Germline CDR1 is SGHRS and CDR2 is YFSETQ. V was pared by 4 bases and J by 4 bases, with 9 bases of the junction left unmatched. CDR3: CASSADRGPPYEQYF. Here the CDR3 DNA reads TGCGCCAGCAGCGCGGACAGGGGTCCTCCTTACGAGCAGTACTTC.

This chain joins TRBV27 and TRBJ2-5; 9 bases align to TRBD1. In germline, CDR1 is MNHEY, CDR2 SMNVEV (reference sequence). The length of the CDR3 is 15 residues. The trim removed 8 bases at V and 3 bases at J, leaving 10 bases unmatched. This CDR3 reads CASRTQGALEETQYF. CDR3 nucleotides: TGTGCCAGCCGAACACAGGGGGCATTGGAAGAGACCCAGTACTTC.

The chain joins TRBV6-2 or TRBV6-3 to TRBJ2-1; D remains ambiguous. The V gene's germline CDR1 is MNHEY and CDR2 SVGEGT. With 4 bases removed from V and 4 bases from J, the gap between germline ends came to 11 bases. The CDR3 runs to 14 residues. The CDR3 bases are TGTGCCAGCAGTTCGGATCTAGAATACAATGAGCAGTTCTTC. It yields the protein CASSSDLEYNEQFF.

The V gene is TRBV30, the J gene TRBJ2-3; 10 bases map to TRBD2. V shed 4 bases and J 5 bases; nucleotides not matched to a gene: 3. This CDR3 is 13 amino acids long. Germline V gene lookup returns CDR1 GTSNPN and CDR2 SVGIG (reference sequence). CDR3 DNA sequence: TGTGCCTGGACTAGCGGGAGTCGAGATACGCAGTATTTT. This translates into CAWTSGSRDTQYF.

The chain is built from TRBV7-2 and TRBJ1-2; possible D gene TRBD1, 5 bases. The CDR3 loop spans 15 amino acids. CDR1 SGHTA and CDR2 FQGNSA come from the germline V gene. Between the trimmed V and J ends, which lost 7 bases and 4 bases, there was a span of 19 bases. The chain's CDR3 is CASTLGQGYGYGYTF. The CDR3 bases are TGTGCCAGCACCTTGGGCCAGGGATACGGCTATGGCTACACCTTC.

The genes are TRBV19 and TRBJ2-2; 9 nucleotides line up with TRBD1. Germline trimming cut 4 bases from V and 11 bases from J; bases unmatched to any gene: 11. CDR1 is LNHDA and CDR2 is SQIVND in the germline V gene (reference sequence). This CDR3 comprises 15 residues. This CDR3 is CASSKSTTGGVELFF. CDR3 nucleotide sequence: TGTGCCAGTAGTAAATCGACTACAGGGGGCGTAGAGCTGTTTTTT.

The chain couples TRBV29-1 to TRBJ2-7, with TRBD2 matching over 13 bases. Trimming at V came to 6 bases and at J to 13 bases, leaving 6 bases not matched to a gene. This CDR3 has 11 amino acids. Germline-derived CDR1 and CDR2 are SQVTM and ANQGSEA. The CDR3 sequence: CSVGLAGRTYF. The CDR3 DNA is TGCAGCGTGGGACTAGCGGGGAGGACATACTTC.